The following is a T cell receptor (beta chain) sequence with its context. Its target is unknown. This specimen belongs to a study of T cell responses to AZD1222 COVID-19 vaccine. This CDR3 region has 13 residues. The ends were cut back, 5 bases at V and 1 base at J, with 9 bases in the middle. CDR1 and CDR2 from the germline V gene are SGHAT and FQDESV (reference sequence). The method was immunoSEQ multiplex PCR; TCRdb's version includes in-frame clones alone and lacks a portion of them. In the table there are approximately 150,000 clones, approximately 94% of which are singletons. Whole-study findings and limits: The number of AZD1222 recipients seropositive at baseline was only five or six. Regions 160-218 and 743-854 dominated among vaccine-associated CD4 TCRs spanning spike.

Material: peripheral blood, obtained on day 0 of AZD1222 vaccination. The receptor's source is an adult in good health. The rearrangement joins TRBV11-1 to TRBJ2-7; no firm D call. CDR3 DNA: TGTGCCAGCAGCGTCGATCTGTCCTACGAGCAGTACGTC. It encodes CASSVDLSYEQYV.